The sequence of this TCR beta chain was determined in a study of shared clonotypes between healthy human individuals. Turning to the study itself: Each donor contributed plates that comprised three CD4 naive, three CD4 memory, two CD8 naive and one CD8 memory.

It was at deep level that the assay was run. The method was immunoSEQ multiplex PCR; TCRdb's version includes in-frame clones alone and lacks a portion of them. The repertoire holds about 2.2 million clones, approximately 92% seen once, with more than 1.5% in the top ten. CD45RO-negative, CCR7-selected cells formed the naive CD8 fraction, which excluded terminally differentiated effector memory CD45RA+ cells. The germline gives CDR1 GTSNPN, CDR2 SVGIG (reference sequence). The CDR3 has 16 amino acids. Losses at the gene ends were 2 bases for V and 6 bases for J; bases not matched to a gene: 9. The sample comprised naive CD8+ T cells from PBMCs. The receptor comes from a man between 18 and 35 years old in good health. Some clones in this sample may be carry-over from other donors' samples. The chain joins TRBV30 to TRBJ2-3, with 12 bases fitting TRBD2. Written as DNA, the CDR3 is TGTGCCTGGAGTTCTCGGACTAGCGGGGACGAGGATACGCAGTATTTT. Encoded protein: CAWSSRTSGDEDTQYF. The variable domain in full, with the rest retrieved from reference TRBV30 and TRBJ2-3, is SQTIHQWPATLVQPVGSPLSLECTVEGTSNPNLYWYRQAAGRGLQLLFYSVGIGQISSEVPQNLSASRPQDRQFILSSKKLLLSDSGFYLCAWSSRTSGDEDTQYFGPGTRLTVL.